These 2 T cell receptor beta chains were all obtained from the same sample, sequenced in a study of PD-L1 blockade in urothelial cancer. Generated by immunoSEQ multiplex PCR, the TCRdb table keeps only in-frame clones and is missing some. The sample carries 90,000 to 100,000 clones, almost 90% recorded once. The time point here: pretreatment peripheral blood. Source: PBMCs, taken around atezolizumab (anti-PD-L1) treatment. The receptors stem from a man between 60 and 75 years old with urothelial cancer.

CDR3 loop: CAWAPLNQLSYEQYF. The CDR3 region has the DNA TGTGCCTGGGCACCGCTCAACCAACTCTCCTACGAGCAGTACTTC. The gene calls are TRBV30 and TRBJ2-7; D not resolved. With 5 bases removed from V and 0 bases from J, the gap between germline ends came to 17 bases. Germline V gene data show CDR1 as GTSNPN and CDR2 as SVGIG (reference sequence). The length of the CDR3 is 15 residues. The full variable domain, its missing parts supplied by reference TRBV30 and TRBJ2-7, is SQTIHQWPATLVQPVGSPLSLECTVEGTSNPNLYWYRQAAGRGLQLLFYSVGIGQISSEVPQNLSASRPQDRQFILSSKKLLLSDSGFYLCAWAPLNQLSYEQYFGPGTRLTVT.

V and J are TRBV5-4 and TRBJ2-7; D uncertain. V lost 0 bases and J lost 1, with 11 bases in between. Germline-derived CDR1 and CDR2 are SGHNT and YYREEE (reference sequence). This CDR3 comprises 15 residues. CDR3: CASSLAAGESYEQYF. CDR3 coding DNA: TGTGCCAGCAGCTTGGCGGCAGGCGAATCCTACGAGCAGTACTTC.